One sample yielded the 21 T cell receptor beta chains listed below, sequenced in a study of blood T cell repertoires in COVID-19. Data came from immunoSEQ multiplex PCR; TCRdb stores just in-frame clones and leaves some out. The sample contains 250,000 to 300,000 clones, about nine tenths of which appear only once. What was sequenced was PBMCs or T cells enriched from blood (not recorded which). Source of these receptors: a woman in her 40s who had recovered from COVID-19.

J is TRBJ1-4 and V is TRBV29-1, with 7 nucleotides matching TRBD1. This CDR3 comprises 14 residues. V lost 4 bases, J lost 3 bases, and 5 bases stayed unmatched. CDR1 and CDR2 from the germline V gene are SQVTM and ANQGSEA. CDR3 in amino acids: CSVGTGTANEKLFF. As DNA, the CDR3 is TGCAGCGTTGGGACCGGGACAGCTAATGAAAAACTGTTTTTT.

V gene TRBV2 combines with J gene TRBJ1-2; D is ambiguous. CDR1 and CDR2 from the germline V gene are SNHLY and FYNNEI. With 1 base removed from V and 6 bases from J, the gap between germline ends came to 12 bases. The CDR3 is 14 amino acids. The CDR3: CASSEGQATDGYTF. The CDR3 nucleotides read TGTGCCAGCAGTGAAGGGCAGGCGACGGATGGCTACACCTTC.

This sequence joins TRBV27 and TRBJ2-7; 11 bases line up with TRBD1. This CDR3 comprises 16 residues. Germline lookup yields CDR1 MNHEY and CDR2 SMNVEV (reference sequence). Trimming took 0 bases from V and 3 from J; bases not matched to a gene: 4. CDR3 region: CASSLSWTGGRYEQYF. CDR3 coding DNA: TGTGCCAGCAGTTTATCCTGGACAGGGGGCCGCTACGAGCAGTACTTC.

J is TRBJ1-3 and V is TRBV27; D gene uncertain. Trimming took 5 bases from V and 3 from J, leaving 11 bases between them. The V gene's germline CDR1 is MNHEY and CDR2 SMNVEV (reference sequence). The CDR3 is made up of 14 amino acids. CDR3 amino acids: CASSNRPDGNTIYF. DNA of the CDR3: TGTGCCAGCAGTAACAGACCCGATGGAAACACCATATATTTT.

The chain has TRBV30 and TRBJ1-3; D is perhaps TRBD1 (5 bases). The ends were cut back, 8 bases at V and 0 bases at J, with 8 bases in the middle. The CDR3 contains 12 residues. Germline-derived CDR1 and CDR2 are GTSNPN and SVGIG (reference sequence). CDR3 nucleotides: TGTGCCCCCAGGGCCTCTGGAAACACCATATATTTT. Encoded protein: CAPRASGNTIYF.

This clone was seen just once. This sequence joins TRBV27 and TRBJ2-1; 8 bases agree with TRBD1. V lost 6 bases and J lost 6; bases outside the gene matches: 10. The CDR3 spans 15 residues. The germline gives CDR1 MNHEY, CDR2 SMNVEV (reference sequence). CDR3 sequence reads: CASSSRDRGSNEQFF. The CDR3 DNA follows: TGTGCCAGCAGCAGCCGAGACAGGGGATCCAATGAGCAGTTCTTC.

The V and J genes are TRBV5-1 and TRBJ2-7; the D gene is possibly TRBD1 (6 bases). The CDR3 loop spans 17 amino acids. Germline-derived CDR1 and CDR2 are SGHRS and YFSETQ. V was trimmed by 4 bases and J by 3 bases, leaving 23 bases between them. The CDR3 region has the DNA TGCGCCAGCAGCAAAGACTCAGGGGTAACGGCAGGCTACGAGCAGTACTTC. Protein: CASSKDSGVTAGYEQYF.

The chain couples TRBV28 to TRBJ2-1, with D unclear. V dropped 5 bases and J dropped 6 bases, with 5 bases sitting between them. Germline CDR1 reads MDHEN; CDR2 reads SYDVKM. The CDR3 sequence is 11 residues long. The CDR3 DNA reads TGTGCCAGCAGTAGAGCCAATGAGCAGTTCTTC. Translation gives CASSRANEQFF.

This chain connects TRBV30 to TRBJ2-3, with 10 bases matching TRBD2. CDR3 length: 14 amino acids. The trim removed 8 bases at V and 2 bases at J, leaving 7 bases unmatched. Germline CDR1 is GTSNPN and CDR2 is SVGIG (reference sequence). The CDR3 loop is CARKREGHTDTQYF. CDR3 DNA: TGTGCCCGAAAGCGGGAGGGCCACACAGATACGCAGTATTTT.

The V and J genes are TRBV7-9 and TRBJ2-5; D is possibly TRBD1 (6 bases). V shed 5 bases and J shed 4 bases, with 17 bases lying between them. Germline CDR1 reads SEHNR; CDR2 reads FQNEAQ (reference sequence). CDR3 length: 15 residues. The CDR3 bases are TGTGCCAGCAGCAAAGGTCAGGGGATGGGAGAGACCCAGTACTTC. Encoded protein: CASSKGQGMGETQYF. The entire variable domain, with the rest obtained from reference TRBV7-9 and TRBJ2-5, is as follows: DTGVSQNPRHKITKRGQNVTFRCDPISEHNRLYWYRQTLGQGPEFLTYFQNEAQLEKSRLLSDRFSAERPKGSFSTLEIQRTEQGDSAMYLCASSKGQGMGETQYFGPGTRLLVL.

CDR3 sequence: CAIRAGFGEKLFF. CDR3 nucleotides: TGTGCCATCCGGGCAGGGTTTGGTGAAAAACTGTTTTTT. V gene TRBV10-3 combines with J gene TRBJ1-4, with D possibly TRBD1 on 5 matching bases. Between the trimmed V and J ends, which lost 8 bases and 7 bases, there was a span of 14 bases. The CDR3 extends over 13 amino acids. Germline CDR1 and CDR2: ENHRY and SYGVKD.

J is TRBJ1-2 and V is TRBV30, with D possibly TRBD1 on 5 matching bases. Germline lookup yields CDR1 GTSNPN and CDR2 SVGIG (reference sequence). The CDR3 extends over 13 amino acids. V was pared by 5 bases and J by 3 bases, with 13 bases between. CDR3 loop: CAWSHSRDYGYTF. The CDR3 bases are TGTGCCTGGTCCCATTCCAGGGACTATGGCTACACCTTC.

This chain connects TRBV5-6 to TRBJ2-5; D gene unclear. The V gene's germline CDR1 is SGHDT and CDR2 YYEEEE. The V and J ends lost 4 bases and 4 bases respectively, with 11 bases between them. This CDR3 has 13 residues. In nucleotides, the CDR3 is TGTGCCAGCAGCCCACGGTGGTCAGAGACCCAGTACTTC. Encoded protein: CASSPRWSETQYF. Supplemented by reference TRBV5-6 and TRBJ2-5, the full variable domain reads DAGVTQSPTHLIKTRGQQVTLRCSPKSGHDTVSWYQQALGQGPQFIFQYYEEEERQRGNFPDRFSGHQFPNYSSELNVNALLLGDSALYLCASSPRWSETQYFGPGTRLLVL.

The CDR3 DNA sequence: TGCGCCAGCAATCGTCAGGGGGCTAATGAAAAACTGTTTTTT. Translated, it gives CASNRQGANEKLFF. V usage is TRBV5-1 and J usage is TRBJ1-4; 7 bases match TRBD1. V was clipped by 6 bases and J by 3 bases; unmatched bases: 5. Germline V lookup: CDR1 SGHRS, CDR2 YFSETQ. The length of the CDR3 is 14 residues. Full variable domain (remainder filled in from reference TRBV5-1 and TRBJ1-4): KAGVTQTPRYLIKTRGQQVTLSCSPISGHRSVSWYQQTPGQGLQFLFEYFSETQRNKGNFPGRFSGRQFSNSRSEMNVSTLELGDSALYLCASNRQGANEKLFFGSGTQLSVL.

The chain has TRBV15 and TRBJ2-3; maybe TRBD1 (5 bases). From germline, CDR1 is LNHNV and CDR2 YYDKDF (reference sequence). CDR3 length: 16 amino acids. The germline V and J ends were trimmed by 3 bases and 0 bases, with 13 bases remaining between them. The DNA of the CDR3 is TGTGCCACCAGCAGTGGGCGGACACCTAGCACAGATACGCAGTATTTT. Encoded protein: CATSSGRTPSTDTQYF.

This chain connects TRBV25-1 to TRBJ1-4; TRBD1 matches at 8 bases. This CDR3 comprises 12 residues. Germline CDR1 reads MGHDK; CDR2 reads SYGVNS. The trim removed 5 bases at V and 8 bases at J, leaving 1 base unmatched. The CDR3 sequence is CASSNRGEKLFF. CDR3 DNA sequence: TGTGCCAGCAGTAACAGGGGGGAAAAACTGTTTTTT.

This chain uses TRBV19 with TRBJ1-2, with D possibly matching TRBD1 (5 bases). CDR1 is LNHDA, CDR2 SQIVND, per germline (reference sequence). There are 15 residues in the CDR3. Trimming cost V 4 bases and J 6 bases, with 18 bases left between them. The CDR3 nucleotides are TGTGCCAGTAGTACCTCCGGGACTCTTATCAATGGCTACACCTTC. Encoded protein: CASSTSGTLINGYTF. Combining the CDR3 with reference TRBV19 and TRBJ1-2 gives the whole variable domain DGGITQSPKYLFRKEGQNVTLSCEQNLNHDAMYWYRQDPGQGLRLIYYSQIVNDFQKGDIAEGYSVSREKKESFPLTVTSAQKNPTAFYLCASSTSGTLINGYTFGSGTRLTVV.

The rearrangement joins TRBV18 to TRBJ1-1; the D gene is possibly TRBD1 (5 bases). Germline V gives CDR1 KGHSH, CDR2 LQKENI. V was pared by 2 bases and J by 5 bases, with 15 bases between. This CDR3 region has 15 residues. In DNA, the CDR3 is TGTGCCAGCTCACCATCGGTGGTCGGGGGGACTGAAGCTTTCTTT. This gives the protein CASSPSVVGGTEAFF.

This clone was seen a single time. The chain's CDR3 is CASSPRVVRDYGYTF. The CDR3 DNA follows: TGTGCCAGCAGCCCTAGAGTGGTCAGGGACTATGGCTACACCTTC. This chain connects TRBV11-2 to TRBJ1-2; D possibly corresponds to TRBD1 (5 bases). The CDR3 runs to 15 residues. Per germline, CDR1 SGHAT and CDR2 FQNNGV. V lost 5 bases and J 3 bases, leaving 16 bases between the germline ends.

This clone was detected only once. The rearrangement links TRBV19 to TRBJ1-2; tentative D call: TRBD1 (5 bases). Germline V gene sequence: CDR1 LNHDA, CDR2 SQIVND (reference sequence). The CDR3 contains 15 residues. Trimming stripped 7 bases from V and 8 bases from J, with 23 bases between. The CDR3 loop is CASTPLGGTGRGYTF. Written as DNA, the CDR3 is TGTGCCAGTACCCCCCTGGGAGGGACTGGAAGAGGCTACACCTTC.

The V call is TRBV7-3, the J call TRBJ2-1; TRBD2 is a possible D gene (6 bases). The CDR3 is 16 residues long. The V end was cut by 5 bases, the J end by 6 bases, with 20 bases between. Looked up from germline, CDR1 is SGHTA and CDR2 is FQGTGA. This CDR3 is CASSAPPAGPLNEQFF. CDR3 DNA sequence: TGTGCCAGCAGCGCCCCCCCGGCGGGACCGCTCAATGAGCAGTTCTTC.